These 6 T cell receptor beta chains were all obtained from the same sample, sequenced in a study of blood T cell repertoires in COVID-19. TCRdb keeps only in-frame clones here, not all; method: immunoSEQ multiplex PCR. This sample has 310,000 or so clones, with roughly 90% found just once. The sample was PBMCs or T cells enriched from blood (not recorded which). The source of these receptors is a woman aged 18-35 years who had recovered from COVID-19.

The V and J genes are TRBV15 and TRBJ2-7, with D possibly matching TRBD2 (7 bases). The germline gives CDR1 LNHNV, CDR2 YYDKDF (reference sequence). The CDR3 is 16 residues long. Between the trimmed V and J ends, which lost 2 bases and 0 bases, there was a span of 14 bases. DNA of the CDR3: TGTGCCACCAGCAGAACCGCGGGGGCCAACTCCTACGAGCAGTACTTC. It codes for CATSRTAGANSYEQYF. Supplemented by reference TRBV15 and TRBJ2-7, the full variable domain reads DAMVIQNPRYQVTQFGKPVTLSCSQTLNHNVMYWYQQKSSQAPKLLFHYYDKDFNNEADTPDNFQSRRPNTSFCFLDIRSPGLGDTAMYLCATSRTAGANSYEQYFGPGTRLTVT.

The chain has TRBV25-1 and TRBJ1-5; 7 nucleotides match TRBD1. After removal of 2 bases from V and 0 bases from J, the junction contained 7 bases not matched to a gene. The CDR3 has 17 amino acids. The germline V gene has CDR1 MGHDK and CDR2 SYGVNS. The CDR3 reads CASSEGTEDYSNQPQHF. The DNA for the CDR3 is TGTGCCAGCAGTGAAGGGACAGAAGACTATAGCAATCAGCCCCAGCATTTT.

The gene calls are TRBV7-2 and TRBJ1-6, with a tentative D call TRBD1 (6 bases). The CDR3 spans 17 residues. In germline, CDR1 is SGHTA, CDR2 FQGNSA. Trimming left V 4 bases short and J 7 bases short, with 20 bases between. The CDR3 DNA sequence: TGTGCCAGCAGCTCAGGGGCCCCAAGCTCCCCAAATTCACCCCTCCACTTT. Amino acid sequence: CASSSGAPSSPNSPLHF.

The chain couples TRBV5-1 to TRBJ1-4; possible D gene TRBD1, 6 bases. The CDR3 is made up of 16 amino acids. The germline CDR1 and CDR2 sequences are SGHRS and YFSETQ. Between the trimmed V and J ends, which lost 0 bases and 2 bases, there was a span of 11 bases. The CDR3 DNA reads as TGCGCCAGCAGCTTGGCCGCGGGGGGCACTAATGAAAAACTGTTTTTT. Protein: CASSLAAGGTNEKLFF.

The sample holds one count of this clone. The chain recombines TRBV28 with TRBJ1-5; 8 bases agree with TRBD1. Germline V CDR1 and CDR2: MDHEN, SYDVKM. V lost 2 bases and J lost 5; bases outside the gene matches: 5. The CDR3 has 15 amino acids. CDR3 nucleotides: TGTGCCAGCAGTTTAGCAGGGGGCACCTATCAGCCCCAGCATTTT. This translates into CASSLAGGTYQPQHF.

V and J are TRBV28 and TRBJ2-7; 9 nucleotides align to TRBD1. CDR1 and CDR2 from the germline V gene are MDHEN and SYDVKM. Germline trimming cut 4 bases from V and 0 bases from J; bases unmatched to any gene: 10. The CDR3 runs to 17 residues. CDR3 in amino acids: CASSSSPLQGASYEQYF. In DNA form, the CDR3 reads TGTGCCAGCAGTTCCTCTCCCTTACAGGGGGCCTCCTACGAGCAGTACTTC.